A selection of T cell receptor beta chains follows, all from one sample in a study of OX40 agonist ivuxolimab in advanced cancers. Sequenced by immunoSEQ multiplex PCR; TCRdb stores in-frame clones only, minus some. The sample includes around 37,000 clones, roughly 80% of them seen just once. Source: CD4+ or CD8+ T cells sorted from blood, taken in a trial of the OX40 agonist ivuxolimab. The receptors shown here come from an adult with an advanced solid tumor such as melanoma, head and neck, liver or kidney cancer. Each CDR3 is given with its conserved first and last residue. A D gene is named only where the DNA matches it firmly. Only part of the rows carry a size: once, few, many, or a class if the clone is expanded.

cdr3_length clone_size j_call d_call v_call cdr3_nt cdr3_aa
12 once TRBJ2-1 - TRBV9 TGTGCCAGCTCCGGGTGGTGGAATGAGCAGTTCTTC CASSGWWNEQFF
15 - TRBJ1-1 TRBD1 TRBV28 TGTGCCAGCAGTTACCGGACAGGGGCGCTAGCTGAAGCTTTCTTT CASSYRTGALAEAFF
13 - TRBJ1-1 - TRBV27 TGTGCCAGCAGTTTATTTACAAACACTGAAGCTTTCTTT CASSLFTNTEAFF
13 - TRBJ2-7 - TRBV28 TGTGCCAGCAGTTTAGCGAATACCTACGAGCAGTACTTC CASSLANTYEQYF
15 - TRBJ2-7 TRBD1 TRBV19 TGTGCCAGCACCATCTCCGGGACAGGGGGCTACGAGCAGTACTTC CASTISGTGGYEQYF
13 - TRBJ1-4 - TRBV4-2 TGTGCCAGCAGCCTGACAGTAGGTGAAAAACTGTTTTTT CASSLTVGEKLFF
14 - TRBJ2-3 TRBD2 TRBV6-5 TGTGCCAGCAGAACTAGCGGGGGCACAGATACGCAGTATTTT CASRTSGGTDTQYF
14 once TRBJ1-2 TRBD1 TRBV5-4 TGTGCCAGCAGACTCTCGGGACAGGGGAAAGGCTACACCTTC CASRLSGQGKGYTF
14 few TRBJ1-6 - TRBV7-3 TGTGCCAGCAGCTTAACGGGGACAACTTCACCCCTCCACTTT CASSLTGTTSPLHF
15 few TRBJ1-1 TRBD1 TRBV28 TGTGCCAGCAGTTGGTCCCAACAGGGGGTCACTGAAGCTTTCTTT CASSWSQQGVTEAFF
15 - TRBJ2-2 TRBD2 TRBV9 TGTGCCAGCAGCTTTGCTAGCGGGGGGGCCGGGGAGCTGTTTTTT CASSFASGGAGELFF
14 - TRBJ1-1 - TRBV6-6 TGTGCCAGCAGTTACTCAGGGGTGAACACTGAAGCTTTCTTT CASSYSGVNTEAFF
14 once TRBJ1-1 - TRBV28 TGTGCCAGCAGTACTGCGGGGGCGAGAACTGAAGCTTTCTTT CASSTAGARTEAFF
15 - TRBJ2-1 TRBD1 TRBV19 TGTGCCAGTACTCGGACAGGGGGAAGTAGCAATGAGCAGTTCTTC CASTRTGGSSNEQFF
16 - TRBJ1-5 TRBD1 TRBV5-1 TGCGCCAGCAGCTTAGAAGGGGACAGCCGGAATCAGCCCCAGCATTTT CASSLEGDSRNQPQHF
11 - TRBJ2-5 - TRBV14 TGTGCCAGCAGCATCCAAGAGACCCAGTACTTC CASSIQETQYF
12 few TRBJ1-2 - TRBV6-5 TGTGCCAGCAAGGAAGGGGCCTATGGCTACACCTTC CASKEGAYGYTF
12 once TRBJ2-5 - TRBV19 TGTGCCAGTAGTCCAGGGAGAGAGACCCAGTACTTC CASSPGRETQYF
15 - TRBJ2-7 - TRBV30 TGTGCCTGGAGTGTTTCGGGAAATCCTACCTACGAGCAGTACTTC CAWSVSGNPTYEQYF
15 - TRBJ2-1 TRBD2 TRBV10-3 TGTGCCATCAGGTCGACTAGCGGGGACTACAATGAGCAGTTCTTC CAIRSTSGDYNEQFF
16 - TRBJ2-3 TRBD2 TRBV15 TGTGCCACCAGCAGAGGGTCTAGCGGGGCGACAGATACGCAGTATTTT CATSRGSSGATDTQYF
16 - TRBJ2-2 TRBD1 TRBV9 TGTGCCAGCAGCGAACTGGGGACAGCGAACACCGGGGAGCTGTTTTTT CASSELGTANTGELFF
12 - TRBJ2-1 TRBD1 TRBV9 TGTGCCAGCAGCGTAGCGGGGACAGACCCGTTCTTC CASSVAGTDPFF
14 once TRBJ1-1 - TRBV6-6 TGTGCCAGCAGTCTCGGACTGAAGAACACTGAAGCTTTCTTT CASSLGLKNTEAFF
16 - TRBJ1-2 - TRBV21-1 TGTGCCAGCAGTACGGTCATAGCTACAGAGACCTATGGCTACACCTTC CASSTVIATETYGYTF
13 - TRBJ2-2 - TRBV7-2 TGTGCCAGCAGCTTCGGGAACACCGGGGAGCTGTTTTTT CASSFGNTGELFF
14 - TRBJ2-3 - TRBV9 TGTGCCAGCAGCGTAGGGCGGGGCCCAGATACGCAGTATTTT CASSVGRGPDTQYF
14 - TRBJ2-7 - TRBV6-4 TGTGCCAGCAGTGGCTGGGAGACCACCTACGAGCAGTACTTC CASSGWETTYEQYF
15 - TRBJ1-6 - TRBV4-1 TGCGCCAGCAGCCACCAGGCAGGGATGAATTCACCCCTCCACTTT CASSHQAGMNSPLHF
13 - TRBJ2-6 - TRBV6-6 TGTGCCAGCAGTTCAACAGGGGCCAACGTCCTGACTTTC CASSSTGANVLTF
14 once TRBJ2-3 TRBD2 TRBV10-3 TGTGCCACCGTTAGCGGGAGGCGGGGAGATACGCAGTATTTT CATVSGRRGDTQYF
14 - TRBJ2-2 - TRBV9 TGTGCCAGCACGGGACGGTCGAACACCGGGGAGCTGTTTTTT CASTGRSNTGELFF
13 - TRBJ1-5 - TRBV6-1 TGTGCCAGCATACGGGGGATGGAACAGCCCCAGCATTTT CASIRGMEQPQHF
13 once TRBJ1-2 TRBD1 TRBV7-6 TGTGCCAGCACTAAAGGACAGGGTGGAAGCTACACCTTC CASTKGQGGSYTF
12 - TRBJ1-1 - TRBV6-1 TGTGCAGCCTGGTGGGAGAACACTGAAGCTTTCTTT CAAWWENTEAFF
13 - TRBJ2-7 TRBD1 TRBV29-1 TGCAGCGCAGGACAGGGAAGTTTTGGGGAGCAGTACTTC CSAGQGSFGEQYF
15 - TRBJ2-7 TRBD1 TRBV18 TGTGCCAGCTCACCGGCGAGGGGGCGGTTATACGAGCAGTACTTC CASSPARGRLYEQYF
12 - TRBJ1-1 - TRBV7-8 TGTGCCAGCAGCAGGCGACACGGGGAAGCTTTCTTT CASSRRHGEAFF
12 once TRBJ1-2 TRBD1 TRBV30 TGTGCCTGGAGCCGGGACAGGGGAAGATACACCTTC CAWSRDRGRYTF
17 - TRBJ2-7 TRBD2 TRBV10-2 TGCGCCAGCAGTGAGTCATTCTGGGGGGAGGGCCCCAACGAGCAGTACTTC CASSESFWGEGPNEQYF
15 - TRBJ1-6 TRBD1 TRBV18 TGTGCCAGCTCAATCGGACAGGGGGATAATTCACCCCTCCACTTT CASSIGQGDNSPLHF
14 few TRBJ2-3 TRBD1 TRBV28 TGTGCCAGCAGTGGGACAGGGGGAATCGGGACGCAGTATTTT CASSGTGGIGTQYF
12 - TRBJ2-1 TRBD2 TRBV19 TGTGCCAGTAGTATACAGCGGGAGGAGCAGTTCTTC CASSIQREEQFF
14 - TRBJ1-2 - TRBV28 TGTGCCAGCAGTTTTGAGGGGAACCCCTATGGCTACACCTTC CASSFEGNPYGYTF
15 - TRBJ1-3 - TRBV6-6 TGTGCCAGCAGTGAGGCGGGACACTCTGGAAACACCATATATTTT CASSEAGHSGNTIYF
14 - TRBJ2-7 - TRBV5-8 TGTGCCAGCAGGGGGTCCCCTTCCCACTACGAGCAGTACTTC CASRGSPSHYEQYF
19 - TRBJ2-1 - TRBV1 TGCACCAGCAGCCAATTGTCGGGACAGGGTCTAAAGAATTACAATGAGCAGTTCTTC CTSSQLSGQGLKNYNEQFF
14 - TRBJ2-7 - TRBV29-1 TGCAGCGTTGAAGACAGGGGAACGTCCTACGAGCAGTACTTC CSVEDRGTSYEQYF
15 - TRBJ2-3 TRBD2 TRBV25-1 TGTGCCAGCAGTTCTAGCGGGACAATTACAGATACGCAGTATTTT CASSSSGTITDTQYF
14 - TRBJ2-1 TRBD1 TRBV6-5 TGTGCCAGCAGTTACTCTCAACCGGGACAGGAGCAGTTCTTC CASSYSQPGQEQFF
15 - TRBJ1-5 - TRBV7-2 TGTGCCAGCAGCTTAGTAGGGGGGCCTAATCAGCCCCAGCATTTT CASSLVGGPNQPQHF
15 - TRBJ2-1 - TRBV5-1 TGCGCCAGCAGCTTGGATGGGGGCGCCTACAATGAGCAGTTCTTC CASSLDGGAYNEQFF
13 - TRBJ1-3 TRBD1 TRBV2 TGTGCCAGCGCCAGGACAGGGGGCCGGACCATATATTTT CASARTGGRTIYF
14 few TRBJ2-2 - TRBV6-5 TGTGCCAGCAAGGTGGGAGGTAGGACCGGGGAGCTGTTTTTT CASKVGGRTGELFF
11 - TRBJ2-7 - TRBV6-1 TGTGCCAGCCTCAGGGGCTACGAGCAGTACTTC CASLRGYEQYF